A selection of T cell receptor beta chains follows, all from one sample in a study of CD8+ T cells in alopecia areata. Produced via immunoSEQ multiplex PCR; TCRdb's table is partial and in-frame only. The profile shows roughly 190,000 clones, 50% to 60% of them singletons. The sample consisted of CD4+ T cells sorted from blood, taken at week 4, from a patient treated with tofacitinib. The receptors were gathered from a human donor with alopecia areata. Each CDR3 is given with its conserved first and last residue. The D gene is left open where the match is weak. Only some rows state a clone size, as once, few, many or a class for expanded clones.

.,TRBD2,TRBJ2-1,TRBV4-2,TGTGCCAGCAGCCTAGCGGGGGGGCCTGGGAATGAGCAGTTCTTC,CASSLAGGPGNEQFF
.,.,TRBJ1-6,TRBV30,TGTGCCTGGAGTGCCGCGAGAGATAATTCACCCCTCCACTTT,CAWSAARDNSPLHF
.,TRBD2,TRBJ2-3,TRBV7-2,TGTGCCAGCAGCTTAGTGGCCGGGGGGACCGGAGATACGCAGTATTTT,CASSLVAGGTGDTQYF
.,.,TRBJ2-7,TRBV5-6,TGTGCCAGCAGCAGAAGAGACGAGCAGTACTTC,CASSRRDEQYF
few,.,TRBJ2-1,TRBV6-5,TGTGCCAGCAGTAAAAACCAGGTCGGGCAGTTCTTC,CASSKNQVGQFF
.,TRBD1,TRBJ1-1,TRBV7-9,TGTGCCAGCAGCCCTCTGACAGGGATGAACACTGAAGCTTTCTTT,CASSPLTGMNTEAFF
once,.,TRBJ1-5,TRBV5-1,TGCGCCAGCAGCTCGAATCAGCCCCAGCATTTT,CASSSNQPQHF
.,.,TRBJ2-7,TRBV5-4,TGTGTCAAGAGGCAGGGTTTTTACTTC,CVKRQGFYF
.,.,TRBJ2-5,TRBV30,TGTGCCTGGACCCTCCCTGGCGGTGGCGGAGAGACCCAGTACTTC,CAWTLPGGGGETQYF
.,.,TRBJ2-7,TRBV30,TGTGCCTGGAGGCCCCACGGGGGAGGCTCCTACGAGCAGTACTTC,CAWRPHGGGSYEQYF
.,.,TRBJ2-3,TRBV29-1,TGCAGCGCGGAGGTGGGCACAGATACGCAGTATTTT,CSAEVGTDTQYF
few,.,TRBJ1-3,TRBV28,TGTGCCAGCAGTTTATGGGAGGCTTTCTCTGGAAACACCATATATTTT,CASSLWEAFSGNTIYF
.,.,TRBJ2-5,TRBV5-1,TGCGCCAGCAGAAGAGGTCCGGAGGGGGTTTTGGAGACCCAGTACTTC,CASRRGPEGVLETQYF
.,.,TRBJ2-1,TRBV28,TGTGCCAGCGGATTTGTACCTACCTACAATGAGCAGTTCTTC,CASGFVPTYNEQFF
.,.,TRBJ1-1,TRBV30,TGTGCCTGGAGTGTGGTTGGACAAATGAACACTGAAGCTTTCTTT,CAWSVVGQMNTEAFF
.,TRBD1,TRBJ2-3,TRBV7-6,TGTGCCAGCCGCTTAAACCCCACAGGGGCAGATACGCAGTATTTT,CASRLNPTGADTQYF